This T cell receptor beta chain was recovered during a study of control samples from healthy donors and cancer patients. Here immunoSEQ multiplex PCR was the method, and the copy in TCRdb shows in-frame clones only, minus some. Of around 48,000 clones listed, about 94% are singletons. The V and J ends lost 0 bases and 1 base respectively, with 4 bases between them. Germline CDR1 SGDLS, CDR2 YYNGEE. The CDR3 contains 13 residues. The sequenced material came from PBMCs. The origin of this receptor is a woman aged 45-65 years with head and neck cancer. This chain uses TRBV9 with TRBJ1-1; D remains ambiguous. CDR3 nucleotide sequence: TGTGCCAGCAGCGTAGTACGGAACACTGAAGCTTTCTTT. Encoded protein: CASSVVRNTEAFF.